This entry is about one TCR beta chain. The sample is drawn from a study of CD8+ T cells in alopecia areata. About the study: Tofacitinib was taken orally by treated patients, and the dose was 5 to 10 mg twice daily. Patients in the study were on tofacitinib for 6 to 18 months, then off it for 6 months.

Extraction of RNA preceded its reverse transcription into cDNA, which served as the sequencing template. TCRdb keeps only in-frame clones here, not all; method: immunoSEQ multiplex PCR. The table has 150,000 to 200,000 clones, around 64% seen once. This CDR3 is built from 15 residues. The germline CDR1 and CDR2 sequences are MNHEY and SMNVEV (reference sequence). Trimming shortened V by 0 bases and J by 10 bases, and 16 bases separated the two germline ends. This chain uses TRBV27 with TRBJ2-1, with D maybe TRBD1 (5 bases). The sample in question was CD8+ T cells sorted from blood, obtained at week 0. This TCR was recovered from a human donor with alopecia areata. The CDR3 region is CASSLSRQGRGEQFF. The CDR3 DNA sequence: TGTGCCAGCAGTTTATCGAGGCAGGGTAGAGGAGAGCAGTTCTTC.